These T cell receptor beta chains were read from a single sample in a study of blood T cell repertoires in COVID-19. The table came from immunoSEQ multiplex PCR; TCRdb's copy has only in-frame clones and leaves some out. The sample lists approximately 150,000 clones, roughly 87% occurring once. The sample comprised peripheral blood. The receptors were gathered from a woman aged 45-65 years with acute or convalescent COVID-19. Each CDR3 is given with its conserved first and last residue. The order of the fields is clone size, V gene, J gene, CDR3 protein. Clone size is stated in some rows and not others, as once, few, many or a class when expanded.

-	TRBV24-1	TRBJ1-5	CATSDARASNQPQHF
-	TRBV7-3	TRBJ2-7	CASSPRDKIYEQYF
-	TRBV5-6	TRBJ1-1	CASSPGLMNTEAFF
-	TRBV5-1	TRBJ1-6	CASSPQGHFNSPLHF
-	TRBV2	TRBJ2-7	CASRSNSGGAAYEQYF
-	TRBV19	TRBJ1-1	CASSSWQATNTEAFF
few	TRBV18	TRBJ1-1	CASSPLVLQGNTEAFF
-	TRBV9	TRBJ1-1	CASSPQTQNTEAFF
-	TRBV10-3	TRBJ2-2	CAISESETSLGGELFF
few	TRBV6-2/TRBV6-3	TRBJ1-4	CASSLRTGGGSGEKLFF
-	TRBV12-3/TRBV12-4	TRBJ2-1	CASSLAGGPEQFF
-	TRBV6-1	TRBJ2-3	CASSEGAGGTDTQYF
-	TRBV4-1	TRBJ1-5	CASSSRTGEYSNQPQHF
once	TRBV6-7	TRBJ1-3	CASSYSSGQGNTIYF